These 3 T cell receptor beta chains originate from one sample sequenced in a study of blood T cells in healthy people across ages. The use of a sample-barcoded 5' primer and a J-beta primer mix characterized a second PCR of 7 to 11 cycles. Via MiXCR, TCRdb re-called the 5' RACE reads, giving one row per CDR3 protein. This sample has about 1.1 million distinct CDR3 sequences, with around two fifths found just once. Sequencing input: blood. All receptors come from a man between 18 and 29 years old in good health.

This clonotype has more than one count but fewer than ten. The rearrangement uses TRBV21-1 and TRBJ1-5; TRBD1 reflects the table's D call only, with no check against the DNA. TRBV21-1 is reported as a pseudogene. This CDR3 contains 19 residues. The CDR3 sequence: CASSNGSADRGYSNQPQHF. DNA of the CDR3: TGTGCCAGCAGCAATGGGTCGGCTGACAGGGGTTATAGCAATCAGCCCCAGCATTTT.

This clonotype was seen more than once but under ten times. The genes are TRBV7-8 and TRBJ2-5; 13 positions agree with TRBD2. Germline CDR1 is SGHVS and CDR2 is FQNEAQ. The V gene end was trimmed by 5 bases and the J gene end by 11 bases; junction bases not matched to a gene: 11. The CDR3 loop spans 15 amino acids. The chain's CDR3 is CASSPTSGGVNEQYF. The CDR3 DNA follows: TGTGCCAGCAGCCCCACTAGCGGGGGGGTGAATGAGCAGTACTTC.

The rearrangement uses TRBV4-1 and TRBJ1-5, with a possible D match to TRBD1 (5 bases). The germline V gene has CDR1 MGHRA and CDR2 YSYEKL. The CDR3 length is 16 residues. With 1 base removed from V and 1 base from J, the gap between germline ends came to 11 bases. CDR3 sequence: CASSQVKGPSNQPQHF. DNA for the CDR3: TGCGCCAGCAGCCAAGTAAAGGGGCCGAGCAATCAGCCCCAGCATTTT.